The 32 T cell receptor beta chains reported below all come from one sample, sequenced in a study of cytomegalovirus exposure and HLA in healthy donors. With 60 Vbeta and 13 Jbeta primers, the PCR was carried out. Data came from immunoSEQ multiplex PCR; TCRdb stores just in-frame clones and leaves some out. This table has 75,000 to 90,000 clones, approximately 74% appearing once. Sequencing was performed on PBMCs. These receptors were obtained from a man aged 30 to 39 in good health and CMV-seropositive.

A remark on this clone: At the DNA level, this CDR3 is encoded by other sequences in the same sample as well. The CDR3 sequence is CASSVSGSSYNEQFF. CDR3 bases: TGTGCCAGCAGCGTAAGCGGTAGCTCCTACAATGAGCAGTTCTTC. The chain uses TRBV9 and TRBJ2-1, with TRBD2 as a possible D gene (5 bases). CDR1 is SGDLS, CDR2 YYNGEE, per germline. The V and J ends lost 1 base and 0 bases respectively, with 8 bases between them. This CDR3 is built from 15 residues.

This clone has a single count. This chain uses TRBV28 with TRBJ2-7; 7 positions match TRBD2. The trim removed 5 bases at V and 7 bases at J, leaving 11 bases unmatched. From germline, CDR1 is MDHEN and CDR2 SYDVKM. The CDR3 is 14 residues long. CDR3 in amino acids: CASSPTSPMGEQYF. The CDR3 DNA reads TGTGCCAGCAGTCCGACTAGCCCTATGGGGGAGCAGTACTTC. Variable domain in full (rest from reference TRBV28 and TRBJ2-7): DVKVTQSSRYLVKRTGEKVFLECVQDMDHENMFWYRQDPGLGLRLIYFSYDVKMKEKGDIPEGYSVSREKKERFSLILESASTNQTSMYLCASSPTSPMGEQYFGPGTRLTVT.

The chain recombines TRBV4-2 with TRBJ1-5; a possible D gene is TRBD1 (6 bases). The CDR3 loop spans 14 amino acids. Trimming removed 3 bases from V and 7 bases from J, with 13 bases in between. Germline loops: CDR1 LGHNA, CDR2 YNFKEQ. For the CDR3, the DNA is TGTGCCAGCAGCCATCCTCTACAGGGACAGCCCCAGCATTTT. Amino acid sequence: CASSHPLQGQPQHF.

This chain uses TRBV7-6 with TRBJ2-1, with TRBD2 identical over 13 bases. The CDR3 has 15 amino acids. Trimming took 1 base from V and 6 from J; bases not matched to a gene: 0. Per germline, CDR1 SGHVS and CDR2 FNYEAQ. CDR3 sequence: CASSLGLAGGNEQFF. In DNA form, the CDR3 reads TGTGCCAGCAGCTTAGGACTAGCGGGGGGCAATGAGCAGTTCTTC. The entire variable domain, with the rest obtained from reference TRBV7-6 and TRBJ2-1, is as follows: GAGVSQSPRYKVTKRGQDVALRCDPISGHVSLYWYRQALGQGPEFLTYFNYEAQQDKSGLPNDRFSAERPEGSISTLTIQRTEQRDSAMYRCASSLGLAGGNEQFFGPGTRLTVL.

This chain links TRBV2 with TRBJ1-4, with D maybe TRBD1 (5 bases). CDR3 size: 14 residues. V was shortened by 11 bases and J by 8 bases, with 21 bases between the two germline ends. Germline assignment: CDR1 SNHLY and CDR2 FYNNEI. The chain's CDR3 is CAGAPLGLGEKLFF. The CDR3 nucleotides read TGTGCCGGTGCCCCCTTGGGACTTGGGGAAAAACTGTTTTTT. Looking up the rest from reference TRBV2 and TRBJ1-4 gives the full variable domain: EPEVTQTPSHQVTQMGQEVILRCVPISNHLYFYWYRQILGQKVEFLVSFYNNEISEKSEIFDDQFSVERPDGSNFTLKIRSTKLEDSAMYFCAGAPLGLGEKLFFGSGTQLSVL.

The chain couples TRBV5-8 to TRBJ1-1; D is unclear. CDR3 length: 16 amino acids. Germline V lookup: CDR1 SGHTS, CDR2 YDEGEE. V lost 0 bases and J lost 1, with 13 bases in between. The CDR3 loop reads CASSLGIGRGNTEAFF. CDR3 nucleotides: TGTGCCAGCAGCTTGGGTATAGGGCGGGGGAACACTGAAGCTTTCTTT.

This rearrangement joins TRBV18 to TRBJ2-3; D unresolved. The CDR3 is made up of 13 amino acids. CDR1 and CDR2 (germline): KGHSH, LQKENI. V was cut by 3 bases and J by 6 bases, with 10 bases left in between. CDR3 coding DNA: TGTGCCAGCTCACCGCCTCCCGGTGATACGCAGTATTTT. It translates to CASSPPPGDTQYF.

The chain combines TRBV6-1 with TRBJ2-2, with 7 positions matching TRBD1. The length of the CDR3 is 15 residues. Germline CDR1 reads MNHNS; CDR2 reads SASEGT. The junction had 6 bases not matched to a gene; V was cut back by 8 bases and J by 0 bases. CDR3 loop: CASGRQGSNTGELFF. The CDR3 region has the DNA TGTGCCAGCGGCCGACAGGGATCGAACACCGGGGAGCTGTTTTTT.

V and J are TRBV2 and TRBJ2-5; possible D gene TRBD2, 5 bases. Germline V CDR1 and CDR2: SNHLY, FYNNEI. The V and J ends lost 8 bases and 2 bases respectively, with 15 bases between them. The CDR3 runs to 14 residues. CDR3 in DNA: TGTGCCAGCTTTGGAGCGGAGAATCAAGAGACCCAGTACTTC. It translates to CASFGAENQETQYF.

This clone appeared once. This chain uses TRBV18 with TRBJ1-1; 8 bases fit TRBD1. Germline CDR1 reads KGHSH; CDR2 reads LQKENI. With V trimmed by 2 bases and J by 5 bases, 10 bases remained unmatched. The CDR3 is 16 residues long. As DNA, the CDR3 is TGTGCCAGCTCACCATCCATAGACAGGGGTCGGACTGAAGCTTTCTTT. Its protein is CASSPSIDRGRTEAFF.

This clone was counted a single time. The chain is built from TRBV9 and TRBJ2-7; 9 nucleotides align to TRBD1. The germline V gene has CDR1 SGDLS and CDR2 YYNGEE. The CDR3 covers 15 residues. J was trimmed by 5 bases and V by 0 bases; bases with no gene match: 6. The CDR3 coding sequence is TGTGCCAGCAGCGTAGAGGGACAGGGTCCCCACGAGCAGTACTTC. Protein: CASSVEGQGPHEQYF.

This sequence joins TRBV5-8 and TRBJ2-2; D unclear. The CDR3 length is 12 residues. The V gene's germline CDR1 is SGHTS and CDR2 YDEGEE. V was shortened by 0 bases and J by 6 bases, with 3 bases between the two germline ends. The CDR3 DNA is TGTGCCAGCAGCTTGGCCGCCGGGGAGCTGTTTTTT. It yields the protein CASSLAAGELFF.

The rearrangement joins TRBV7-3 to TRBJ1-1; D call uncertain. The CDR3 length is 11 residues. Trimming stripped 5 bases from V and 8 bases from J, with 9 bases between. CDR1 and CDR2 from the germline V gene are SGHTA and FQGTGA. The CDR3 DNA reads as TGTGCCAGCAGCCGAGACGGGGAAGCTTTCTTT. It encodes CASSRDGEAFF.

This clone was counted only a few times. The J gene is TRBJ2-7, the V gene TRBV7-2; 11 bases align to TRBD2. Germline V lookup: CDR1 SGHTA, CDR2 FQGNSA. V lost 1 base to trimming and J lost 4 bases; unmatched junction nucleotides: 3. The CDR3 totals 15 residues. CDR3 region: CASSLELAGVYEQYF. The CDR3 DNA reads as TGTGCCAGCAGCTTAGAACTAGCGGGAGTATACGAGCAGTACTTC.

This chain joins TRBV4-1 and TRBJ2-7, with 10 bases aligning to TRBD2. Germline CDR1 is MGHRA and CDR2 is YSYEKL. The J segment lost 5 bases and the V segment lost 8 bases, leaving 12 bases of the junction unmatched. The CDR3 loop spans 15 amino acids. The DNA for the CDR3 is TGCGCCAGCTCCCTAGCGGGAGAGTTTAGTGACGAGCAGTACTTC. It codes for CASSLAGEFSDEQYF.

This chain uses TRBV28 with TRBJ1-5, with D tentatively TRBD1 (6 bases). The CDR3 is 16 residues long. CDR1 MDHEN and CDR2 SYDVKM come from the germline V gene. V was clipped by 3 bases and J by 7 bases, with 19 bases between them. CDR3 sequence (DNA): TGTGCCAGCAGTTTGCTGTCGCGACAGGCCCTCCAGCCCCAGCATTTT. Translated, it gives CASSLLSRQALQPQHF.

This rearrangement joins TRBV7-9 to TRBJ1-2; D remains ambiguous. The V gene lost 2 bases and the J gene lost 8 bases, with 9 bases spanning the gap. The CDR3 covers 12 residues. Germline CDR1 reads SEHNR; CDR2 reads FQNEAQ (reference sequence). CDR3 coding DNA: TGTGCCAGCAGCTTAAGACCGGAGGGCTACACCTTC. Translating it yields CASSLRPEGYTF.

The genes are TRBV19 and TRBJ2-3; 8 nucleotides line up with TRBD2. This CDR3 region has 16 residues. J lost 0 bases, V lost 6 bases, and 8 bases had no gene match. Germline assignment: CDR1 LNHDA and CDR2 SQIVND (reference sequence). The CDR3 sequence: CASRVVAGGSTDTQYF. DNA of the CDR3: TGTGCCAGTAGGGTTGTGGCGGGAGGTAGCACAGATACGCAGTATTTT.

V and J are TRBV4-2 and TRBJ1-1, with 8 bases that match TRBD1. Trimming at V came to 4 bases and at J to 3 bases, leaving 7 bases not matched to a gene. This CDR3 region has 15 residues. Germline CDR1 and CDR2: LGHNA and YNFKEQ. CDR3 protein: CASSRPTGDHTEAFF. In DNA form, the CDR3 reads TGTGCCAGCAGCCGACCGACAGGGGACCACACTGAAGCTTTCTTT.

This rearrangement joins TRBV2 to TRBJ1-5; 8 bases fit TRBD1. The V and J ends lost 8 bases and 1 base, in that order; junction bases with no gene match: 10. This CDR3 contains 16 residues. In germline, CDR1 is SNHLY, CDR2 FYNNEI. The CDR3 sequence is CASSSPGGVSNQPQHF. The CDR3 bases are TGTGCCAGCTCCTCCCCAGGGGGCGTAAGCAATCAGCCCCAGCATTTT.

The genes are TRBV4-2 and TRBJ2-5, with a tentative D call TRBD2 (5 bases). Germline-derived CDR1 and CDR2 are LGHNA and YNFKEQ. V was pared by 1 base and J by 5 bases, with 14 bases between. This CDR3 has 15 amino acids. CDR3: CASSQVSGGHETQYF. The CDR3, as DNA: TGTGCCAGCAGCCAAGTATCGGGCGGGCACGAGACCCAGTACTTC.

This clone was counted once. This chain's CDR3 is CASGPGGPRPQHF. For the CDR3, the DNA is TGTGCCAGCGGACCGGGGGGCCCTCGGCCCCAGCATTTT. V and J are TRBV19 and TRBJ1-5, with D possibly TRBD1 on 6 matching bases. V lost 9 bases and J 9 bases, leaving 18 bases between the germline ends. The CDR3 contains 13 residues. Germline CDR1 is LNHDA and CDR2 is SQIVND (reference sequence). The full variable domain, completed using reference TRBV19 and TRBJ1-5, is DGGITQSPKYLFRKEGQNVTLSCEQNLNHDAMYWYRQDPGQGLRLIYYSQIVNDFQKGDIAEGYSVSREKKESFPLTVTSAQKNPTAFYLCASGPGGPRPQHFGDGTRLSIL.

The V gene is TRBV5-4, the J gene TRBJ2-7; 10 nucleotides align to TRBD2. This CDR3 is built from 15 residues. CDR1 and CDR2 from the germline V gene are SGHNT and YYREEE (reference sequence). J lost 2 bases, V lost 1 base, and 3 bases had no gene match. The CDR3 DNA is TGTGCCAGCAGCTTGAGCGGGAGGGTCCCCTACGAGCAGTACTTC. Its protein is CASSLSGRVPYEQYF.

The genes are TRBV5-4 and TRBJ2-1, with 7 bases aligning to TRBD2. V gave up 0 bases and J gave up 1 base; unmatched junction bases: 1. From germline, CDR1 is SGHNT and CDR2 YYREEE (reference sequence). The CDR3 covers 15 residues. The DNA of the CDR3 is TGTGCCAGCAGCTTGGGGGGAGGGTCCTACAATGAGCAGTTCTTC. Its translation is CASSLGGGSYNEQFF.

In this sample, this clone turned up a few times. The gene calls are TRBV5-1 and TRBJ1-1; weak D call: TRBD1 (6 bases). V lost 2 bases and J lost 1, with 9 bases in between. Germline V lookup: CDR1 SGHRS, CDR2 YFSETQ. The CDR3 is 14 amino acids. CDR3 sequence reads: CASSFGQTNTEAFF. The CDR3 region has the DNA TGCGCCAGCAGCTTCGGACAGACGAACACTGAAGCTTTCTTT. The variable domain in full, with the rest retrieved from reference TRBV5-1 and TRBJ1-1, is KAGVTQTPRYLIKTRGQQVTLSCSPISGHRSVSWYQQTPGQGLQFLFEYFSETQRNKGNFPGRFSGRQFSNSRSEMNVSTLELGDSALYLCASSFGQTNTEAFFGQGTRLTVV.

V is TRBV7-8 and J is TRBJ1-4, with D tentatively TRBD1 (6 bases). Germline-derived CDR1 and CDR2 are SGHVS and FQNEAQ. The V end lost 5 bases, the J end lost 6 bases, and 16 bases lay between the germline ends. The CDR3 has 15 amino acids. CDR3 nucleotide sequence: TGTGCCAGCAGCCCCGGGGGGGGGCTGTATGAAAAACTGTTTTTT. Its protein product is CASSPGGGLYEKLFF.

This chain joins TRBV19 and TRBJ1-4; D call uncertain. The germline V and J ends were trimmed by 5 bases and 0 bases, with 7 bases remaining between them. Germline V lookup: CDR1 LNHDA, CDR2 SQIVND (reference sequence). The CDR3 is made up of 14 amino acids. The CDR3 sequence: CASSATATNEKLFF. CDR3 nucleotides: TGTGCCAGTAGTGCCACAGCAACTAATGAAAAACTGTTTTTT.

The V call is TRBV5-6, the J call TRBJ1-4; D call uncertain. With 5 bases removed from V and 3 bases from J, the gap between germline ends came to 14 bases. The CDR3 is 15 residues long. Looked up from germline, CDR1 is SGHDT and CDR2 is YYEEEE. The CDR3 loop reads CASSTTREANEKLFF. In nucleotides, the CDR3 is TGTGCCAGCAGTACCACAAGGGAGGCTAATGAAAAACTGTTTTTT.

The V gene is TRBV5-1, the J gene TRBJ2-2, with D unclear. CDR1 is SGHRS and CDR2 is YFSETQ in the germline V gene. The CDR3 is made up of 13 amino acids. V lost 2 bases and J 3 bases, leaving 5 bases between the germline ends. The CDR3 is CASSFSDTGELFF. As DNA, the CDR3 is TGCGCCAGCAGCTTTTCAGACACCGGGGAGCTGTTTTTT. Drawing the rest from reference TRBV5-1 and TRBJ2-2, the complete variable domain is KAGVTQTPRYLIKTRGQQVTLSCSPISGHRSVSWYQQTPGQGLQFLFEYFSETQRNKGNFPGRFSGRQFSNSRSEMNVSTLELGDSALYLCASSFSDTGELFFGEGSRLTVL.

The chain recombines TRBV14 with TRBJ2-7, with 7 bases lining up with TRBD1. The ends lost 1 base at V and 2 bases at J; junction bases unmatched: 8. This CDR3 spans 16 amino acids. Germline loops: CDR1 SGHDN, CDR2 FVKESK. The CDR3 bases are TGTGCCAGCAGCCAAGGCACGGACAGGCCGACCTACGAGCAGTACTTC. Protein: CASSQGTDRPTYEQYF.

V and J are TRBV5-6 and TRBJ2-7, with D possibly matching TRBD1 (6 bases). The CDR3 has 12 amino acids. V was clipped by 4 bases and J by 3 bases, with 8 bases between them. Germline V lookup: CDR1 SGHDT, CDR2 YYEEEE. CDR3 in DNA: TGTGCCAGCAGCAAAGGGGGCTACGAGCAGTACTTC. Translating gives CASSKGGYEQYF.

This clone has only one observation. The chain joins TRBV15 to TRBJ2-7; 7 bases fit TRBD1. The CDR3 loop spans 16 amino acids. Germline V gene data show CDR1 as LNHNV and CDR2 as YYDKDF (reference sequence). V lost 0 bases and J lost 4; bases outside the gene matches: 9. In DNA form, the CDR3 reads TGTGCCACCAGCAGAGACCCTGACAGGGTTACGTACGAGCAGTACTTC. As protein: CATSRDPDRVTYEQYF.